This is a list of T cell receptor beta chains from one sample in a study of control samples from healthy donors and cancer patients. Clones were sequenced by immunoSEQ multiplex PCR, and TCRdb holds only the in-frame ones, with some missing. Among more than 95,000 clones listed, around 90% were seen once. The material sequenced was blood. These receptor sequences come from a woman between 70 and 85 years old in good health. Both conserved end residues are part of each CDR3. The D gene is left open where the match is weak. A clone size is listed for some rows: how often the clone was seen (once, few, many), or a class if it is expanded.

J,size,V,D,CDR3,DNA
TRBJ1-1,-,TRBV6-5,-,CASSYSAGAEAFF,TGTGCCAGCAGTTACTCAGCAGGGGCCGAAGCTTTCTTT
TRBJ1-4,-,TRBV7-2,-,CASSLGRRGGLGEKLFF,TGTGCCAGCAGCTTAGGTCGCAGGGGCGGTCTTGGTGAAAAACTGTTTTTT
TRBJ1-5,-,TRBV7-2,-,CASSSQLGMGASQPQHF,TGTGCCAGCAGCTCCCAGTTGGGGATGGGGGCGAGTCAGCCCCAGCATTTT
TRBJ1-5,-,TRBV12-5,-,CASGLGQNQPQHF,TGTGCTAGTGGTTTAGGACAGAATCAGCCCCAGCATTTT
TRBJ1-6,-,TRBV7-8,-,CASSPGRLNSPLHF,TGTGCCAGCAGCCCCGGGCGGCTAAATTCACCCCTCCACTTT
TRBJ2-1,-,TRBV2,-,CASSNPRTGKVNEQFF,TGTGCCAGCAGTAACCCCCGGACTGGCAAGGTTAATGAGCAGTTCTTC
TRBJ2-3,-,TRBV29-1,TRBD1,CSVGPGGRTDTQYF,TGCAGCGTTGGCCCAGGGGGTCGAACAGATACGCAGTATTTT
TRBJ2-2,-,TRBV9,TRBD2,CASSVGPGGTGELFF,TGTGCCAGCAGCGTGGGGCCGGGGGGAACCGGGGAGCTGTTTTTT
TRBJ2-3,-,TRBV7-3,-,CASSPSGDTQYF,TGTGCCAGCAGCCCCAGTGGAGATACGCAGTATTTT
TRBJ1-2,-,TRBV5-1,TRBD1,CASSQSTGGEKGYTF,TGCGCCAGCAGCCAATCGACAGGGGGCGAGAAAGGCTACACCTTC
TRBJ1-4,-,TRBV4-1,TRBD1,CASSQPRQGRSEKLFF,TGCGCCAGCAGCCAACCTCGACAGGGGCGATCTGAAAAACTGTTTTTT
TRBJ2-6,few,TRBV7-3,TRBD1,CASSLGQGASGANVLTF,TGTGCCAGCAGCTTAGGGCAGGGGGCGTCTGGGGCCAACGTCCTGACTTTC
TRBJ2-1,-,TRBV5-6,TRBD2,CASVMGLAGGPGTYNEQFF,TGTGCCAGCGTAATGGGGCTAGCGGGGGGGCCGGGGACCTACAATGAGCAGTTCTTC
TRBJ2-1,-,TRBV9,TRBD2,CASSAYSGGAGNEQFF,TGTGCCAGCAGCGCATATAGCGGGGGGGCTGGCAATGAGCAGTTCTTC
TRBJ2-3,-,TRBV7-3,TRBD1,CASSQTRGGSLTQYF,TGTGCCAGCAGCCAAACCAGAGGGGGCTCACTTACGCAGTATTTT
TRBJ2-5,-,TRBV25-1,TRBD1,CASNDRGQETQYF,TGTGCCAGCAATGACAGGGGGCAAGAGACCCAGTACTTC
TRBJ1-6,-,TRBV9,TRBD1,CASSLRGGNSPLHF,TGTGCCAGCAGCCTCAGGGGGGGGAATTCACCCCTCCACTTT